A selection of T cell receptor beta chains follows, all from one sample in a study of shared clonotypes between healthy human individuals. Sequenced by immunoSEQ multiplex PCR; TCRdb stores in-frame clones only, minus some. The data hold about 2.1 million clones, with 90% to 95% observed a single time. The sequenced material came from naive CD8+ T cells from PBMCs. Every receptor here comes from a man between 18 and 35 years old in good health. Some clones in this sample may be carry-over from other donors' samples. The CDR3 runs from the conserved cysteine through the conserved F or W. D genes are given only for firm matches. Clone size appears in some rows only: once, few, many, or a class for an expanded clone.

J,V,D,size,DNA,CDR3
TRBJ2-6,TRBV28,TRBD1,NA,TGTGCCAGCAGTGGGACAGAGACCGGGGCCAACGTCCTGACTTTC,CASSGTETGANVLTF
TRBJ2-7,TRBV27,NA,NA,TGTGCCAGCAGTTTATTGGCGTCCGCCCACGAGCAGTACTTC,CASSLLASAHEQYF
TRBJ1-1,TRBV10-3,NA,NA,TGTGCCATCACCGGGACTGGAATCAACACTGAAGCTTTCTTT,CAITGTGINTEAFF
TRBJ2-3,TRBV6-1,NA,NA,TGTGCCCTCACGACGGGGGAGGGCACAGATACGCAGTATTTT,CALTTGEGTDTQYF
TRBJ2-7,TRBV4-1,TRBD2,once,TGCGCCAGCAGCCAAGGACCTAGCGGGGTCTACGAGCAGTACTTC,CASSQGPSGVYEQYF
TRBJ1-2,TRBV30,NA,NA,TGTGCCTGGAGTCATTTTAACTATGGCTACACCTTC,CAWSHFNYGYTF
TRBJ2-2,TRBV27,TRBD2,NA,TGTGCCAGCAGTAAGCGGGACGGTCGGACCGGGGAGCTGTTTTTT,CASSKRDGRTGELFF
TRBJ2-3,TRBV7-9,NA,NA,TGTGCCAGCAGCAATTGGGATACGCAGTATTTT,CASSNWDTQYF
TRBJ2-3,TRBV7-5,NA,NA,TGTGCCAGAAGCTTACCGGAGGCCTCCGCTAGCACAGATACGCAGTATTTT,CARSLPEASASTDTQYF
TRBJ2-7,TRBV27,TRBD2,once,TGTGCCAGCAGTTTATTGGTCGCGGGAGATCCCTCCTACGAGCAGTACTTC,CASSLLVAGDPSYEQYF
TRBJ1-1,TRBV2,NA,few,TGTGCCAGCAGTGTGGAGGCAGGGGAGGGCACTGAAGCTTTCTTT,CASSVEAGEGTEAFF
TRBJ2-7,TRBV14,NA,NA,TGTGCCAGCAGCCTTCACAGGGAATCCTACGAGCAGTACTTC,CASSLHRESYEQYF
TRBJ2-5,TRBV5-6,NA,once,TGTGCCAGCAGCTATGGAGAGACCCAGTACTTC,CASSYGETQYF
TRBJ2-3,TRBV9,NA,NA,TGTGCCAGTACAGACGACACAGATACGCAGTATTTT,CASTDDTDTQYF
TRBJ2-3,TRBV5-1,NA,once,TGCGCCAGCAGCCCATCGTTAGGGGATACGCAGTATTTT,CASSPSLGDTQYF
TRBJ1-2,TRBV4-3,TRBD1,NA,TGCGCCAGCAGCCCGGGACAGACCTCTAACTATGGCTACACCTTC,CASSPGQTSNYGYTF
TRBJ2-1,TRBV5-8,NA,NA,TGTGCCAGCAGCCCCGGGACAACATCCTACAATGAGCAGTTCTTC,CASSPGTTSYNEQFF
TRBJ2-3,TRBV19,TRBD2,NA,TGTGCCAGTAGTTATAGCGGGGCTACTAGCACAGATACGCAGTATTTT,CASSYSGATSTDTQYF
TRBJ2-7,TRBV2,NA,NA,TGTGCCAGCAGCGGGAGTGCCTACGAGCAGTACTTC,CASSGSAYEQYF
TRBJ2-7,TRBV15,TRBD1,NA,TGTGCCACCAGCAGGGGGACAGGGGGCCAGGAGCAGTACTTC,CATSRGTGGQEQYF
TRBJ1-3,TRBV25-1,NA,NA,TGTGCCAGCAGCGCGGACAGACTCTCTGGAAACACCATATATTTT,CASSADRLSGNTIYF
TRBJ2-7,TRBV5-8,NA,NA,TGTGCCAGCAGCTTAGCAGGGAAATACGAGCAGTACTTC,CASSLAGKYEQYF
TRBJ2-6,TRBV27,NA,NA,TGTGCCAGCAGTTTAGGAAGAGGTGGGGCCAACGTCCTGACTTTC,CASSLGRGGANVLTF
TRBJ2-3,TRBV4-2,NA,NA,TGTGCCAGCAGCCAAAGGGGAGCAGATACGCAGTATTTT,CASSQRGADTQYF
TRBJ2-5,TRBV30,TRBD1,once,TGTGCTACAGACGGGACAGGGGGCTGGGAGCAGTACTTC,CATDGTGGWEQYF
TRBJ1-2,TRBV4-2,NA,NA,TGTGCCAGCAGCCAAGCCGGCAGTCTACTCTTCCATGGCTACACCTTC,CASSQAGSLLFHGYTF
TRBJ1-1,TRBV6-6,NA,NA,TGTGCCAGCAGTCCCGGGATACACACTGAAGCTTTCTTT,CASSPGIHTEAFF